This is a list of T cell receptor beta chains from one sample in a study of regulatory T cells in long-lasting Graves disease. TCRdb itself ran the multiplex PCR reads through MiXCR, one entry per CDR3 protein. The sample lists approximately 690,000 distinct CDR3 sequences; around 30% were seen once. This specimen was peripheral blood mononuclear cells (PBMCs), taken when the disease was refractory, from a patient treated with antithyroid drugs. The receptor set was obtained from a female donor with Graves disease. Each CDR3 is given with its conserved first and last residue. A D gene is named only where the DNA matches it firmly. Clone size, where shown, is once, few, many, or a class for clones that have expanded.

TRBJ1-2	NA	TRBV6-1	NA	TGTGCCAGCAGTGACACGGCCACCCATGGCTACACCTTC	CASSDTATHGYTF
TRBJ1-1	few	TRBV6-2/TRBV6-3	NA	TGTGCCAGCAGTTCCCCTCCAGGGGCCAACACTGAAGCTTTCTTT	CASSSPPGANTEAFF
TRBJ2-6	NA	TRBV3-1	NA	TGTGCCAGCAGCCAAAATGGCGGAGGGGGGGCCAACGTCCTGACTTTC	CASSQNGGGGANVLTF
TRBJ2-7	NA	TRBV20-1	NA	TGCAGTGCTAGAGTCCCCCATAACGAGCAGTACTTC	CSARVPHNEQYF
TRBJ2-7	few	TRBV10-3	NA	TGTGCCACAAATCACGGCAGGTACCGCTACGAGCAGTACTTC	CATNHGRYRYEQYF
TRBJ1-1	many	TRBV2	NA	TGTGCCAGCAGTGGAGGTGGGGATGAAGCTTTCTTT	CASSGGGDEAFF
TRBJ1-5	once	TRBV6-2/TRBV6-3	NA	TGTGCCAGCAGTGCGGACAGTCCATCTAGCAATCAGCCCCAGCATTTT	CASSADSPSSNQPQHF
TRBJ1-2	NA	TRBV13	TRBD1	TGTGCCAGCAGCTACGGGACAGGGGACTATGGCTACACCTTC	CASSYGTGDYGYTF
TRBJ2-2	NA	TRBV5-1	TRBD1	TGCGCCAGCAGCACGGGACAGCTGAACACCGGGGAGCTGTTTTTT	CASSTGQLNTGELFF
TRBJ1-1	NA	TRBV3-1	NA	TGTGCCAGCAGCCAACTCCTAGGGGGCACTGAAGCTTTCTTT	CASSQLLGGTEAFF
TRBJ1-2	few	TRBV6-9	TRBD1	TGTGCCAGCAGTTATTTTTCAGGGGGATCTGGCTACACCTTC	CASSYFSGGSGYTF
TRBJ2-5	NA	TRBV6-2/TRBV6-3	NA	TGTGCCAGCAGAGGTTCGGGGCAAAAGGAGACCCAGTACTTC	CASRGSGQKETQYF
TRBJ1-2	NA	TRBV7-9	NA	TGTGCCAGCAGCTTTGAGGCAAACTATGGCTACACCTTC	CASSFEANYGYTF
TRBJ1-5	NA	TRBV29-1	NA	TGCAGCGTTGCACAGGGTTTCAATCAGCCCCAGCATTTT	CSVAQGFNQPQHF
TRBJ2-5	NA	TRBV2	NA	TGTGCCACCCATAAGGAGGGTCAAGGGACCCAGTACTTC	CATHKEGQGTQYF
TRBJ2-2	few	TRBV12-3/TRBV12-4	TRBD2	TGTGCCAGCAGTTCTAAACGGGAGGTTGACACCGGGGAGCTGTTTTTT	CASSSKREVDTGELFF
TRBJ2-7	NA	TRBV7-9	NA	TGTGCCAGCAGCTCCAGCGACAGGGAGGGCTACGAGCAGTACTTC	CASSSSDREGYEQYF
TRBJ1-5	few	TRBV19	NA	TGTGCCAGTAGCCTTTCCAGTGGCGGGAATCAGCCCCAGCATTTT	CASSLSSGGNQPQHF
TRBJ1-1	NA	TRBV20-1	NA	TGCAGTGCTAGAGATCCGAAAGGTCTAGGGGTAACTGAAGCTTTCTTT	CSARDPKGLGVTEAFF
TRBJ2-7	few	TRBV11-2	TRBD2	TGTGCCAGCAGAAAGTGGGGCGGGAGTTCGCGGGAGCAGTACTTC	CASRKWGGSSREQYF
TRBJ1-6	NA	TRBV5-1	TRBD1	TGCGCCAGCAGGTCCGGGACAGGGGGTTCACCCCTCCACTTT	CASRSGTGGSPLHF
TRBJ1-5	NA	TRBV20-1	NA	TGCAGTGCGCAACAGGGCGCTGGGAGTCAGCCCCAGCATTTT	CSAQQGAGSQPQHF
TRBJ1-4	NA	TRBV15	NA	TGTGCCACCAGCAGAGATCGGATCGGGGAAAAACTGTTTTTT	CATSRDRIGEKLFF